The present entry profiles one T cell receptor beta chain with its context. Germline V lookup: CDR1 LGHNA, CDR2 YSLEER. This CDR3 spans 15 amino acids. The ends lost 0 bases at V and 4 bases at J; junction bases unmatched: 5. This sample was taken from a study of blood T cell repertoires in COVID-19. Looking at the study overall: Acute-phase and convalescent COVID-19 samples originated in the United States, Italy and Spain. From T cells, B-cell-depleted T cells, or PBMCs came the material, which was cDNA or gDNA.

In the original workflow: Counts of nucleated cells, estimated from reference gene primer amplification, were obtained. The table came from immunoSEQ multiplex PCR; TCRdb's copy has only in-frame clones and leaves some out. The V and J calls and clone size come from that table; D and trimming were worked out from the DNA. The sample carries hundreds of thousands of clones, around nine tenths recorded once. Source material: peripheral blood. The chain is built from TRBV4-3 and TRBJ1-2; 7 nucleotides line up with TRBD1. This clonotype originated in a woman aged 40 to 50 who had recovered from COVID-19. Here the CDR3 DNA reads TGCGCCAGCAGCCAAGACGCGAACAGGGGCTATGGCTACACCTTC. Translated: CASSQDANRGYGYTF.